This TCR beta chain originates from a study of T cell repertoires in cytomegalovirus infection. Study information: CMV infection together with matching HLA type was indicated by public TCR beta signatures.

Study results and limitations: Clonotypes of TCR beta that were HLA-C-restricted and CMV-specific dominated the ex vivo response. Identification of carriers of CMV plus the relevant HLA was performed using cumulative public TCR beta family frequency.

This clonotype was counted between two and nine times. Its matching antigen is unknown. TCRdb ran MiXCR on the reads and lists one entry per CDR3 protein. This sample has around 740,000 distinct CDR3 sequences, with under 40% found just once. This CDR3 has 16 amino acids. V trimming: 5 bases; J trimming: 0 bases; junction bases outside the gene matches: 6. The sequence was obtained from a human donor in good health (CMV status not recorded). Some clones in this sample may be carry-over from other donors' samples. V gene TRBV5-3 combines with J gene TRBJ1-5; 9 nucleotides match TRBD1. TRBV5-3 is placed among ORFs of uncertain function. Sequencing was performed on PBMCs. Here the CDR3 DNA reads TGTGCCAGAAGGGGGACAGGGTACCATAGCAATCAGCCCCAGCATTTT. It yields the protein CARRGTGYHSNQPQHF.